Following are 13 T cell receptor beta chains from one sample sequenced in a study of blood T cell repertoires in COVID-19. TCRdb's copy holds only in-frame clones and misses some; the assay was immunoSEQ multiplex PCR. Of over 150,000 clones listed, 75% to 95% are singletons. Sequencing used peripheral blood. These receptors all stem from a man aged 45 to 65 with acute or convalescent COVID-19.

The chain carries TRBV7-9 and TRBJ2-5; 9 bases match TRBD1. The length of the CDR3 is 15 residues. V lost 7 bases and J lost 5; bases outside the gene matches: 11. Per the germline V gene, CDR1 is SEHNR and CDR2 is FQNEAQ (reference sequence). The CDR3 DNA sequence: TGTGCCAGCATCAAACCGGGACAGGGATTGGAGACCCAGTACTTC. Amino acids: CASIKPGQGLETQYF.

The rearrangement joins TRBV27 to TRBJ2-1; 7 bases agree with TRBD2. The V gene end was trimmed by 4 bases and the J gene end by 8 bases; junction bases not matched to a gene: 11. The CDR3 is 15 residues long. Germline V gene data show CDR1 as MNHEY and CDR2 as SMNVEV (reference sequence). The DNA for the CDR3 is TGTGCCAGCAGTTCCATTCTACTAGCGCGCGATGAGCAGTTCTTC. Translated, it gives CASSSILLARDEQFF.

In this sample, this clone turned up once. This chain joins TRBV7-8 and TRBJ2-5, with D unresolved. Germline V gene data show CDR1 as SGHVS and CDR2 as FQNEAQ. V was trimmed by 1 base and J by 7 bases, leaving 4 bases between them. The CDR3 covers 11 residues. As DNA, the CDR3 is TGTGCCAGCAGCTTAGGACTGACCCAGTACTTC. Protein: CASSLGLTQYF.

This chain connects TRBV19 to TRBJ1-3, with D unresolved. This CDR3 is 17 amino acids long. The ends were cut back, 3 bases at V and 0 bases at J, with 15 bases in the middle. CDR1 is LNHDA, CDR2 SQIVND, per germline (reference sequence). In DNA, the CDR3 is TGTGCCAGTAGTATGGCACTCTCAGGCCTCTCTGGAAACACCATATATTTT. This translates into CASSMALSGLSGNTIYF.

The chain employs TRBV24-1 and TRBJ2-1; 13 nucleotides line up with TRBD2. CDR3 length: 18 amino acids. The V and J ends lost 4 bases and 7 bases, in that order; junction bases with no gene match: 12. The germline V gene encodes CDR1 KGHDR and CDR2 SFDVKD. CDR3 in amino acids: CATSDPSGTSGIRNEQFF. The CDR3 region has the DNA TGTGCCACCAGTGACCCCTCCGGGACTAGCGGGATCCGGAATGAGCAGTTCTTC.

The CDR3 region has the DNA TGTGCCAGTAGTATAAAGACAGGGGGCTGGAATGAGCAGTTCTTC. Encoded protein: CASSIKTGGWNEQFF. The V call is TRBV19, the J call TRBJ2-1, with 10 bases aligning to TRBD1. Germline V gene lookup returns CDR1 LNHDA and CDR2 SQIVND (reference sequence). V trimming: 2 bases; J trimming: 7 bases; junction bases outside the gene matches: 5. The CDR3 is 15 amino acids.

The rearrangement uses TRBV19 and TRBJ1-1, with D maybe TRBD1 (6 bases). Trimming stripped 4 bases from V and 0 bases from J, with 12 bases between. Looked up from germline, CDR1 is LNHDA and CDR2 is SQIVND (reference sequence). The CDR3 spans 15 residues. CDR3 region: CASSTPGGLNTEAFF. CDR3 nucleotides: TGTGCCAGTAGTACTCCTGGGGGCTTGAACACTGAAGCTTTCTTT.

J is TRBJ1-5 and V is TRBV24-1, with TRBD1 identical over 10 bases. Trimming at V came to 4 bases and at J to 5 bases, leaving 7 bases not matched to a gene. In germline, CDR1 is KGHDR, CDR2 SFDVKD. The CDR3 contains 16 residues. CDR3 sequence (DNA): TGTGCCACCAGTGACGCCGACAGGGGGCCTGATCAGCCCCAGCATTTT. It is translated as CATSDADRGPDQPQHF.

The V and J genes are TRBV19 and TRBJ1-4, with D unresolved. This CDR3 region has 14 residues. Germline CDR1 and CDR2: LNHDA and SQIVND (reference sequence). V lost 5 bases, J lost 10 bases, and 17 bases lay in between. CDR3 loop: CASSPGLIAVKLFF. The DNA for the CDR3 is TGTGCCAGTAGTCCGGGCTTGATAGCGGTAAAACTGTTTTTT.

The chain couples TRBV6-5 to TRBJ2-1; 7 bases line up with TRBD2. Losses at the gene ends were 9 bases for V and 6 bases for J; bases not matched to a gene: 11. This CDR3 has 14 amino acids. Germline CDR1 is MNHEY and CDR2 is SVGAGI. CDR3 bases: TGTGCCAGTACCCGGGACTCGGGGGGCAATGAGCAGTTCTTC. Its protein is CASTRDSGGNEQFF.

V and J are TRBV19 and TRBJ2-1; D unresolved. The CDR3 runs to 13 residues. In germline, CDR1 is LNHDA, CDR2 SQIVND (reference sequence). With 2 bases removed from V and 4 bases from J, the gap between germline ends came to 6 bases. This CDR3 reads CASSIIRYNEQFF. The CDR3 nucleotides read TGTGCCAGTAGTATAATCCGGTACAATGAGCAGTTCTTC.

This clone was detected only once. The V gene is TRBV27, the J gene TRBJ1-2, with 10 bases lining up with TRBD1. The ends lost 9 bases at V and 2 bases at J; junction bases unmatched: 9. The germline V gene encodes CDR1 MNHEY and CDR2 SMNVEV (reference sequence). The CDR3 is made up of 15 amino acids. CDR3 region: CARSLTGGSNYGYTF. DNA of the CDR3: TGTGCCAGATCCCTGACAGGGGGCTCCAACTATGGCTACACCTTC.

This rearrangement joins TRBV4-1 to TRBJ1-2, with D tentatively TRBD1 (5 bases). Germline lookup yields CDR1 MGHRA and CDR2 YSYEKL. With 4 bases removed from V and 4 bases from J, the gap between germline ends came to 13 bases. This CDR3 comprises 14 residues. This CDR3 reads CASSRAGPAYGYTF. For the CDR3, the DNA is TGCGCCAGCAGCCGAGCGGGACCGGCCTATGGCTACACCTTC.